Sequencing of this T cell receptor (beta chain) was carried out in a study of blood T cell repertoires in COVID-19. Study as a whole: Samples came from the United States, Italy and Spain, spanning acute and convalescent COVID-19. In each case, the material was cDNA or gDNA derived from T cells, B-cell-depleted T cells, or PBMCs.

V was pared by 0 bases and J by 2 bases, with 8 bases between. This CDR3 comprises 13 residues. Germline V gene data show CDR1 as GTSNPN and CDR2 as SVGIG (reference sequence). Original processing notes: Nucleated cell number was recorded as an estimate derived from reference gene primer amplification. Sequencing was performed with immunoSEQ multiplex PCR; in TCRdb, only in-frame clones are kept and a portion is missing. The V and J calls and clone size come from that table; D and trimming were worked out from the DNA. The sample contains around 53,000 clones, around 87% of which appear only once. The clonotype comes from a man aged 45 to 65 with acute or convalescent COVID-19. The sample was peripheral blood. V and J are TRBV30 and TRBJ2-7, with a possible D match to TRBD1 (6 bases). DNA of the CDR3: TGTGCCTGGAGTGTGTCAGGGGCCTACGAGCAGTACTTC. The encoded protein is CAWSVSGAYEQYF.